The 25 T cell receptor beta chains reported below all come from one sample, sequenced in a study of CD8+CD57+ T cells in acquired aplastic anemia. It was patients with CD8+CD57+ cell expansion by flow cytometry who were chosen for sequencing. Template material for TCR beta VDJ and CDR3 profiling consisted of genomic DNA. TCRdb used MiXCR to reprocess the reads, holding one entry per CDR3 protein. Here the sample spans hundreds of thousands of distinct CDR3 sequences, approximately 32% being singletons. The sample comprised sorted CD4+, CD8+, or CD8+CD57+ T cells (not recorded which) from PBMCs. These receptors were taken from a human donor with aplastic anemia.

CDR3 protein: CASTVGLEAFF. In DNA form, the CDR3 reads TGTGCCAGTACTGTTGGGTTGGAAGCTTTCTTT. The V gene is TRBV19, the J gene TRBJ1-1, with D uncertain. V was clipped by 7 bases and J by 8 bases, with 11 bases between them. The CDR3 sequence is 11 residues long. Per germline, CDR1 LNHDA and CDR2 SQIVND (reference sequence).

This clonotype was detected a few times. The genes are TRBV4-2 and TRBJ1-6; possibly TRBD1 for D (6 bases). The V gene lost 2 bases and the J gene lost 9 bases, with 14 bases spanning the gap. Looked up from germline, CDR1 is LGHNA and CDR2 is YNFKEQ. The CDR3 is 15 residues long. The CDR3 spells CASSQTGSRVSPLHF. CDR3 DNA: TGTGCCAGCAGCCAAACAGGGAGCAGGGTTTCACCCCTCCACTTT.

The J gene is TRBJ2-7, the V gene TRBV5-4, with TRBD2 matching over 10 bases. The CDR3 contains 16 residues. Germline lookup yields CDR1 SGHNT and CDR2 YYREEE (reference sequence). V shed 4 bases and J 3 bases; nucleotides not matched to a gene: 10. CDR3 sequence: CASSITPGLASYEQYF. CDR3 sequence (DNA): TGTGCCAGCAGCATTACTCCGGGACTAGCGAGCTACGAGCAGTACTTC.

This clonotype has a count of ten or more. This rearrangement joins TRBV2 to TRBJ1-6; D is possibly TRBD1 (6 bases). Germline V gene sequence: CDR1 SNHLY, CDR2 FYNNEI. The CDR3 has 14 amino acids. The V end lost 6 bases, the J end lost 7 bases, and 13 bases lay between the germline ends. The CDR3 protein is CASSTGLWNSPLHF. CDR3 sequence (DNA): TGTGCCAGCAGCACAGGGCTTTGGAATTCACCCCTCCACTTT.

This clonotype was counted only a few times. The chain couples TRBV25-1 to TRBJ2-7; 7 nucleotides line up with TRBD2. After removal of 8 bases from V and 6 bases from J, the junction contained 10 bases not matched to a gene. Germline-derived CDR1 and CDR2 are MGHDK and SYGVNS. This CDR3 has 13 residues. CDR3 protein: CASSPGLDGEQYF. The CDR3 coding sequence is TGTGCCAGCTCACCCGGACTAGATGGCGAGCAGTACTTC.

A single count supports this clonotype. The CDR3 DNA reads TGTGCCAGCAGCATGATCGGACAGGGCACTCAGCCCCAGCATTTT. It translates to CASSMIGQGTQPQHF. The rearrangement uses TRBV6-1 and TRBJ1-5, with TRBD1 matching 8 bases. Germline lookup yields CDR1 MNHNS and CDR2 SASEGT. The CDR3 is 15 amino acids. With V trimmed by 6 bases and J by 6 bases, 10 bases remained unmatched.

In this sample, this clonotype turned up many times. The rearrangement links TRBV7-2 to TRBJ1-2; no clear D. This CDR3 comprises 15 residues. The germline CDR1 and CDR2 sequences are SGHTA and FQGNSA. V was shortened by 2 bases and J by 3 bases, with 13 bases between the two germline ends. In DNA form, the CDR3 reads TGTGCCAGCAGCTTATTGGGTAGGGATTACTATGGCTACACCTTC. Encoded protein: CASSLLGRDYYGYTF.

This clonotype was seen only once. The chain couples TRBV12-5 to TRBJ2-7; D assignment may be TRBD1 or TRBD2 (5 bases each). The germline gives CDR1 LGHNT, CDR2 FRNRAP. V shed 2 bases and J shed 5 bases, with 10 bases lying between them. CDR3 length equals 13 residues. CDR3 nucleotides: TGTGCTAGTGGTTTGAGGGGTAGCGACGAGCAGTACTTC. Translating it yields CASGLRGSDEQYF.

V gene TRBV2 combines with J gene TRBJ2-7; possibly TRBD1 for D (6 bases). Deletions cut 5 bases from V and 2 bases from J, with 16 bases between. The germline V gene encodes CDR1 SNHLY and CDR2 FYNNEI. This CDR3 spans 15 amino acids. The CDR3 DNA reads as TGTGCCAGCAGTCCCTACAGGGAAGTCCCCTACGAGCAGTACTTC. Translating gives CASSPYREVPYEQYF. Supplemented by reference TRBV2 and TRBJ2-7, the full variable domain reads EPEVTQTPSHQVTQMGQEVILRCVPISNHLYFYWYRQILGQKVEFLVSFYNNEISEKSEIFDDQFSVERPDGSNFTLKIRSTKLEDSAMYFCASSPYREVPYEQYFGPGTRLTVT.

The V gene is TRBV14, the J gene TRBJ1-1; D is unclear. Germline V lookup: CDR1 SGHDN, CDR2 FVKESK. The ends were cut back, 1 base at V and 2 bases at J, with 11 bases in the middle. This CDR3 has 15 amino acids. This chain's CDR3 is CASSQVNLINTEAFF. As DNA, the CDR3 is TGTGCCAGCAGCCAAGTCAACTTGATTAACACTGAAGCTTTCTTT.

This chain connects TRBV20-1 to TRBJ2-5; D possibly uses TRBD1 or TRBD2 (6 bases each). CDR1 and CDR2 (germline): DFQATT, SNEGSKA (reference sequence). The CDR3 runs to 14 residues. Trimming pared 8 bases from V and 5 bases from J, leaving 21 bases between. CDR3 amino acids: CSPTGALAFETQYF. CDR3 bases: TGCAGTCCCACGGGGGCCTTAGCTTTTGAGACCCAGTACTTC.

The V gene is TRBV30, the J gene TRBJ1-3; D perhaps matches TRBD1 (6 bases). This CDR3 contains 14 residues. CDR1 GTSNPN and CDR2 SVGIG come from the germline V gene (reference sequence). The V and J ends lost 7 bases and 0 bases respectively, with 13 bases between them. The CDR3, as DNA: TGTGCCTTAAGGGGGTCAAGCTCTGGAAACACCATATATTTT. Translating gives CALRGSSSGNTIYF.

This clonotype showed up many times. The gene calls are TRBV7-2 and TRBJ1-5, with D unclear. V was pared by 5 bases and J by 0 bases, with 11 bases between. There are 15 residues in the CDR3. Germline CDR1 is SGHTA and CDR2 is FQGNSA. Written as DNA, the CDR3 is TGTGCCAGCAGCAACGGACGGGATAGCAATCAGCCCCAGCATTTT. Its protein is CASSNGRDSNQPQHF.

This clonotype occurred many times. This sequence joins TRBV9 and TRBJ2-3; D possibly corresponds to TRBD1 (6 bases). V dropped 4 bases and J dropped 7 bases, with 13 bases sitting between them. The CDR3 contains 13 residues. Germline V gives CDR1 SGDLS, CDR2 YYNGEE. The CDR3 nucleotides are TGTGCCAGCAGCACAGCACAGGGAAATACGCAGTATTTT. This encodes CASSTAQGNTQYF.

V is TRBV12-3 or TRBV12-4 and J is TRBJ1-1; maybe TRBD1 (5 bases). There are 13 residues in the CDR3. V lost 3 bases and J 4 bases, leaving 9 bases between the germline ends. The CDR3 protein is CASSLSTATEAFF. The CDR3 nucleotides read TGTGCCAGCAGTTTGTCGACAGCCACTGAAGCTTTCTTT.

This clonotype was found many times. This chain links TRBV25-1 with TRBJ1-4; D is ambiguous. Germline CDR1 and CDR2: MGHDK and SYGVNS. V was pared by 6 bases and J by 0 bases, with 17 bases between. This CDR3 spans 17 amino acids. DNA for the CDR3: TGTGCCAGCAGCAATGTCAGAATTGGGGCAACTAATGAAAAACTGTTTTTT. Translating gives CASSNVRIGATNEKLFF.

This clonotype was found many times. The chain links TRBV5-6 to TRBJ1-2, with 12 bases lining up with TRBD1. Unmatched junction bases numbered 5, after V lost 3 bases and J lost 2 bases. CDR1 SGHDT and CDR2 YYEEEE come from the germline V gene. The CDR3 sequence is 16 residues long. DNA of the CDR3: TGTGCCAGCAGCTCGGGACAGGGGGCACCGAACTATGGCTACACCTTC. This gives the protein CASSSGQGAPNYGYTF.

The V gene is TRBV15, the J gene TRBJ2-3, with D unclear. V lost 3 bases and J lost 0, with 13 bases in between. The CDR3 extends over 16 amino acids. In germline, CDR1 is LNHNV, CDR2 YYDKDF (reference sequence). CDR3 sequence: CATSRTLKGSTDTQYF. The CDR3 DNA reads TGTGCCACCAGCAGGACCCTAAAAGGGAGCACAGATACGCAGTATTTT.

The table lists this clonotype with a few counts. The chain has TRBV10-3 and TRBJ1-2; D may be TRBD1 (5 bases). The V gene's germline CDR1 is ENHRY and CDR2 SYGVKD. V was cut by 10 bases and J by 0 bases, with 18 bases left in between. The CDR3 spans 15 residues. In DNA form, the CDR3 reads TGTGCCAGCAGGGCCGGGACCGCGACTAACTATGGCTACACCTTC. It specifies CASRAGTATNYGYTF.

The chain combines TRBV6-4 with TRBJ2-3, with TRBD1 matching 11 bases. This CDR3 has 14 residues. The J segment lost 7 bases and the V segment lost 4 bases, leaving 4 bases of the junction unmatched. Germline V gene lookup returns CDR1 MRHNA and CDR2 SNTAGT. CDR3 coding DNA: TGTGCCAGCAGTGGGACAGGGGGCGCGAATACGCAGTATTTT. This codes for CASSGTGGANTQYF.

Points on this clonotype: The junction shows a germline mismatch at one end, possibly a read error. The genes are TRBV2 and TRBJ2-3; 7 nucleotides line up with TRBD2. This CDR3 is built from 17 residues. Per germline, CDR1 SNHLY and CDR2 FYNNEI. The CDR3 nucleotides read TGTGCCAGCAGTGCCCAAGGGAGGGGAGGGGTTAGATATACGCAGTACTTT. It yields the protein CASSAQGRGGVRYTQYF.

This chain connects TRBV7-6 to TRBJ1-4; D not resolved. Trimming shortened V by 3 bases and J by 8 bases, and 7 bases separated the two germline ends. CDR3 length equals 12 residues. Germline V CDR1 and CDR2: SGHVS, FNYEAQ. The chain's CDR3 is CASSLASEKLFF. CDR3 nucleotides: TGTGCCAGCAGCTTGGCAAGCGAAAAACTGTTTTTT.

The chain links TRBV5-1 to TRBJ1-1; TRBD1 matches 9 bases. V shed 2 bases, J shed 1 base, and the junction held 3 bases outside the gene matches. CDR3 length: 15 residues. The V gene's germline CDR1 is SGHRS and CDR2 YFSETQ. Here the CDR3 DNA reads TGCGCCAGCAGCTTAGGGACAGGGAAGAACACTGAAGCTTTCTTT. Amino acid sequence: CASSLGTGKNTEAFF.

In its sample, this clonotype was seen many times. The chain couples TRBV15 to TRBJ2-2; D is ambiguous. The CDR3 extends over 16 amino acids. The V and J ends lost 0 bases and 5 bases respectively, with 13 bases between them. The germline V gene has CDR1 LNHNV and CDR2 YYDKDF (reference sequence). The CDR3 DNA sequence: TGTGCCACCAGCAGAGAAATCCTGATAGGGACCGGGGAGCTGTTTTTT. Translated, it gives CATSREILIGTGELFF.

CDR3: CASSATTGHRVEKLFF. DNA for the CDR3: TGTGCCAGCAGCGCCACGACAGGGCATAGGGTAGAAAAACTGTTTTTT. The J gene is TRBJ1-4, the V gene TRBV11-2; 7 nucleotides match TRBD1. The CDR3 totals 16 residues. CDR1 is SGHAT, CDR2 FQNNGV, per germline. V was pared by 5 bases and J by 8 bases, with 14 bases of the junction left unmatched.